The 15 T cell receptor beta chains in this list originate from one sample, sequenced in a study of Ad26.COV2.S vaccination and SARS-CoV-2 variants. Profiled with immunoSEQ multiplex PCR; TCRdb holds only in-frame clones, not every one. Of more than 150,000 clones listed, roughly nine tenths are singletons. The material sequenced was peripheral blood, taken after recovery from COVID-19. The receptors were gathered from a human donor who had recovered from COVID-19.

The rearrangement joins TRBV19 to TRBJ2-7, with unresolved D. With 5 bases removed from V and 1 base from J, the gap between germline ends came to 12 bases. CDR1 is LNHDA, CDR2 SQIVND, per germline (reference sequence). The CDR3 runs to 14 residues. Written as DNA, the CDR3 is TGTGCCAGTAGTCCCCGGAAGGGTTCCTACGAGCAGTACTTC. Its protein product is CASSPRKGSYEQYF.

The chain links TRBV7-3 to TRBJ1-1; 7 bases align to TRBD1. Germline trimming cut 4 bases from V and 3 bases from J; bases unmatched to any gene: 17. Germline V gene sequence: CDR1 SGHTA, CDR2 FQGTGA. The length of the CDR3 is 18 residues. CDR3 in DNA: TGTGCCAGCAGCTCATTATCTGGGGTCTCCAGGGGGGACACTGAAGCTTTCTTT. Protein: CASSSLSGVSRGDTEAFF.

The table lists this clone with a count of one. DNA of the CDR3: TGTGCCTGGAGTGAGAACTATGGCTACACCTTC. Translation: CAWSENYGYTF. The rearrangement links TRBV30 to TRBJ1-2; D call uncertain. V was clipped by 1 base and J by 2 bases, with 2 bases between them. Germline V gives CDR1 GTSNPN, CDR2 SVGIG (reference sequence). The CDR3 is 11 amino acids.

The chain couples TRBV7-8 to TRBJ2-7; D ambiguous. The ends were cut back, 0 bases at V and 1 base at J, with 4 bases in the middle. This CDR3 comprises 13 residues. Germline CDR1 and CDR2: SGHVS and FQNEAQ. CDR3 protein: CASSLAMSYEQYF. The CDR3 DNA follows: TGTGCCAGCAGCTTAGCCATGTCCTACGAGCAGTACTTC.

V usage is TRBV19 and J usage is TRBJ2-3; TRBD1 agrees at 7 bases. Germline V gives CDR1 LNHDA, CDR2 SQIVND (reference sequence). This CDR3 spans 16 amino acids. V was clipped by 6 bases and J by 2 bases; unmatched bases: 11. CDR3 nucleotide sequence: TGTGCCAGTAGAGGAGGACAGGCACTCGACACAGATACGCAGTATTTT. Translation: CASRGGQALDTDTQYF.

The rearrangement uses TRBV4-1 and TRBJ2-7, with a possible D match to TRBD1 (6 bases). Trimming left V 0 bases short and J 2 bases short, with 14 bases between. Germline lookup yields CDR1 MGHRA and CDR2 YSYEKL. CDR3 length equals 16 residues. In DNA form, the CDR3 reads TGCGCCAGCAGCCAAGATCAGGGACAAGGGCCCTACGAGCAGTACTTC. It codes for CASSQDQGQGPYEQYF.

V usage is TRBV6-2 or TRBV6-3 and J usage is TRBJ1-4; D is unclear. Between the trimmed V and J ends, which lost 5 bases and 5 bases, there was a span of 15 bases. CDR3 size: 15 residues. Germline CDR1 reads MNHEY; CDR2 reads SVGEGT. The CDR3 loop is CASSNVGMRNEKLFF. CDR3 DNA: TGTGCCAGCAGTAATGTGGGGATGAGGAATGAAAAACTGTTTTTT.

The chain is built from TRBV30 and TRBJ2-7, with 8 bases aligning to TRBD2. The CDR3 sequence is 13 residues long. The V gene's germline CDR1 is GTSNPN and CDR2 SVGIG (reference sequence). V shed 3 bases and J 2 bases; nucleotides not matched to a gene: 3. The CDR3 loop is CAWRTAGAYEQYF. The CDR3 DNA reads TGTGCCTGGAGGACAGCGGGGGCCTACGAGCAGTACTTC.

This clone was seen a single time. The V and J genes are TRBV4-1 and TRBJ2-3; D uncertain. Germline values: CDR1 MGHRA, CDR2 YSYEKL. The CDR3 covers 14 residues. V gave up 0 bases and J gave up 1 base, with 5 bases separating them. CDR3 residues: CASSQDSRTDTQYF. As DNA, the CDR3 is TGCGCCAGCAGCCAAGACTCTCGCACAGATACGCAGTATTTT.

V usage is TRBV7-3 and J usage is TRBJ2-3; 8 nucleotides align to TRBD2. This CDR3 comprises 15 residues. Germline V gene sequence: CDR1 SGHTA, CDR2 FQGTGA. With V trimmed by 1 base and J by 0 bases, 0 bases remained unmatched. CDR3 residues: CASSLIAGSTDTQYF. The CDR3 bases are TGTGCCAGCAGCTTAATAGCGGGGAGCACAGATACGCAGTATTTT.

This chain joins TRBV5-1 and TRBJ2-7; either TRBD1 or TRBD2 may supply D (5 bases each). Germline V gene sequence: CDR1 SGHRS, CDR2 YFSETQ. V was shortened by 3 bases and J by 1 base, with 17 bases between the two germline ends. This CDR3 region has 16 residues. The CDR3 sequence: CASSSPPGAGSYEQYF. For the CDR3, the DNA is TGCGCCAGCAGCTCCCCCCCCGGGGCGGGTTCCTACGAGCAGTACTTC.

With respect to this clone: An end of the junction does not agree with germline; a read error may underlie this. The chain has TRBV12-3 or TRBV12-4 and TRBJ1-1; no clear D. This CDR3 has 12 amino acids. The CDR3 spells CVSSGRPTEAFF. The CDR3 region has the DNA TGTGTCAGCAGTGGGCGGCCCACTGAAGCTTTCTTT.

The chain carries TRBV6-5 and TRBJ2-1; the D is unclear. The V end lost 6 bases, the J end lost 4 bases, and 10 bases lay between the germline ends. Germline assignment: CDR1 MNHEY and CDR2 SVGAGI. The CDR3 consists of 13 residues. Here the CDR3 reads CASRPGYYNEQFF. The CDR3 DNA reads TGTGCCAGCAGACCCGGGTATTACAATGAGCAGTTCTTC.

This chain joins TRBV6-9 and TRBJ2-7; TRBD1 might be the D (5 bases). This CDR3 contains 14 residues. Germline V gene sequence: CDR1 MNHGY, CDR2 SVAAGI. The V end lost 3 bases, the J end lost 5 bases, and 14 bases lay between the germline ends. This chain's CDR3 is CASSYMTVRDEQYF. In nucleotides, the CDR3 is TGTGCCAGCAGTTACATGACAGTACGCGACGAGCAGTACTTC.

The V gene is TRBV7-9, the J gene TRBJ2-1, with D perhaps TRBD2 (7 bases). Trimming took 5 bases from V and 8 from J, leaving 16 bases between them. The germline CDR1 and CDR2 sequences are SEHNR and FQNEAQ (reference sequence). The CDR3 length is 14 residues. The CDR3 loop reads CASSRDSGGYEQFF. In DNA, the CDR3 is TGTGCCAGCAGCCGGGACTCGGGGGGCTATGAGCAGTTCTTC.